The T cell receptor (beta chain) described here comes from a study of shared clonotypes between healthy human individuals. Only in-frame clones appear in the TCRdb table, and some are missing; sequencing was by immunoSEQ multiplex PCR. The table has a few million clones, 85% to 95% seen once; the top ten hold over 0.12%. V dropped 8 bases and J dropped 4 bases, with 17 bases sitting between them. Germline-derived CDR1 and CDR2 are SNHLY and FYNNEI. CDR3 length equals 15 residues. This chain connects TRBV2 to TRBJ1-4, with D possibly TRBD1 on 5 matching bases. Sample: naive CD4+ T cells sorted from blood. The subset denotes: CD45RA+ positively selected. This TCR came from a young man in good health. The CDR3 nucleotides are TGTGCCAGCTTCCGGGGCAGGAGGTTTAATGAAAAACTGTTTTTT. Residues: CASFRGRRFNEKLFF.